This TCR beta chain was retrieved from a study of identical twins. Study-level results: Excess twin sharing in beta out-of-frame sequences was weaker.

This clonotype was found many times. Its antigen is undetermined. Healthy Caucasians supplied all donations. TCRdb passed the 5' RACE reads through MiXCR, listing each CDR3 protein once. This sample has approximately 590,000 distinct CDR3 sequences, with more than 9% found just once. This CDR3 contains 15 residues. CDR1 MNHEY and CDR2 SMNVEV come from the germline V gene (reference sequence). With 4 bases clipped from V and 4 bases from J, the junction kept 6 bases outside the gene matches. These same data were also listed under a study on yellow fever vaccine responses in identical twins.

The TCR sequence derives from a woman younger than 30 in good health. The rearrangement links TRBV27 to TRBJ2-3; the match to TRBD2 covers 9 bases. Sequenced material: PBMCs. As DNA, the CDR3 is TGTGCCAGCAGTTGGGTTAGCGGGGGAGCAGATACGCAGTATTTT. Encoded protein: CASSWVSGGADTQYF.